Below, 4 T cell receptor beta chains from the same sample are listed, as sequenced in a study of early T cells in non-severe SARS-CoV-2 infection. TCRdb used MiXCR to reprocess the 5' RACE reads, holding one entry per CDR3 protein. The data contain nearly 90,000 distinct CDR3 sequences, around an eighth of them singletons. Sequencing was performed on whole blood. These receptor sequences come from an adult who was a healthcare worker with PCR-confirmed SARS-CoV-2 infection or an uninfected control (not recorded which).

For the CDR3, the DNA is TGTGCCAGCAGCTTAGCCGGGACGGGACTCTATAATTCACCCCTCCACTTT. This encodes CASSLAGTGLYNSPLHF. The chain employs TRBV7-9 and TRBJ1-6; a possible D gene is TRBD1 (5 bases). Trimming took 0 bases from V and 3 from J, leaving 12 bases between them. The germline gives CDR1 SEHNR, CDR2 FQNEAQ (reference sequence). This CDR3 has 17 amino acids.

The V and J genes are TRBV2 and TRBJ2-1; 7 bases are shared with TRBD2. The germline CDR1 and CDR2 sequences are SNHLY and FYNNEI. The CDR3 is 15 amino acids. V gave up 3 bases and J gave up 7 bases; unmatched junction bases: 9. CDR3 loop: CASSEGGWSVNEQFF. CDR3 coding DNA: TGTGCCAGCAGTGAGGGGGGGTGGTCCGTGAATGAGCAGTTCTTC.

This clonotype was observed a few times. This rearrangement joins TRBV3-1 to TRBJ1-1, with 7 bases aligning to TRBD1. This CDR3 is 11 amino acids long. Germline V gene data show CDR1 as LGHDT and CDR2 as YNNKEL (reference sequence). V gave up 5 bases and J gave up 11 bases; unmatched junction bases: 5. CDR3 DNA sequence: TGTGCCAGCAGCAGACAGGGCCCGGCTTTCTTT. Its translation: CASSRQGPAFF.

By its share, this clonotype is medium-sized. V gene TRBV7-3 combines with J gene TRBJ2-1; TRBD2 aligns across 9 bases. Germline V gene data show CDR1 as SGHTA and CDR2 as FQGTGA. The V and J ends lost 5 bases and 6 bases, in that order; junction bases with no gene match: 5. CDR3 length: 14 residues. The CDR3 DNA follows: TGTGCCAGCAGCGCGATAGCGGGAGTCAATGAGCAGTTCTTC. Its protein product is CASSAIAGVNEQFF.